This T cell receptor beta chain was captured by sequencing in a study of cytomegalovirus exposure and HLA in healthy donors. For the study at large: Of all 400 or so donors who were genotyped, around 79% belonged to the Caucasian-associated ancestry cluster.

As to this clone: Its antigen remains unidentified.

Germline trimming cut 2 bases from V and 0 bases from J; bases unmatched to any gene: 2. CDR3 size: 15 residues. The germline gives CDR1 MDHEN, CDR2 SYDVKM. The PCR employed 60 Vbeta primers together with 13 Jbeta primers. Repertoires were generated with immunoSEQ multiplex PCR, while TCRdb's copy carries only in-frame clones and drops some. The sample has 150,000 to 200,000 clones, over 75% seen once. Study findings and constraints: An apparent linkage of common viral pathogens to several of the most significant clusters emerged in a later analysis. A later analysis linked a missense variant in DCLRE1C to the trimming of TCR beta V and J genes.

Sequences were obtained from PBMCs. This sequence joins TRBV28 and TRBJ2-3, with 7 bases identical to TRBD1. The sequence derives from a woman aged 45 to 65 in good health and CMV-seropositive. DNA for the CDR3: TGTGCCAGCAGTTTAGGGACAGCTAGCACAGATACGCAGTATTTT. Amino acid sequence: CASSLGTASTDTQYF.